The sequence of this TCR beta chain was determined in a study of CD8+CD57+ T cells in acquired aplastic anemia. Profiling that covered TCR beta VDJ and CDR3 relied on genomic DNA as its template. TCRdb recomputed calls from the reads with MiXCR, one row per CDR3 protein. Of about 35,000 distinct CDR3 sequences in the sample, 76% are singletons; the top ten hold roughly 22%. The V end lost 2 bases, the J end lost 0 bases, and 10 bases lay between the germline ends. Germline assignment: CDR1 ENHRY and CDR2 SYGVKD. The CDR3 length is 15 residues. The chain employs TRBV10-3 and TRBJ1-2; D is unclear. Sample: sorted CD4+, CD8+, or CD8+CD57+ T cells (not recorded which) from PBMCs. The sequence was obtained from a human donor in good health, serving as a control. CDR3 sequence (DNA): TGTGCCATCAGTGAGATAGGGTATACTAACTATGGCTACACCTTC. It encodes CAISEIGYTNYGYTF.